Shown below are 18 T cell receptor beta chains from a single sample sequenced in a study of vaccination effects on CD4 cells after COVID-19. Data came from immunoSEQ multiplex PCR; TCRdb stores just in-frame clones and leaves some out. In the table there are 13,000 or so clones, around 67% of which are singletons. Which antigens these TCRs recognize remains unknown. Before any sequencing was done, the ViraFEST assay used viral peptide pools to expand antigen-specific CD4+ T cells. Investigators separated out CD4+ T cells once more than nine days of culture had passed. A positive SARS-CoV-2 PCR test fell between March and December 2020. BNT162b2 vaccine or mRNA-1273 vaccine was given to participants in two doses. Sequencing used CD4+ T cells from PBMCs cultured with HCoV-NL63 spike peptides, obtained after COVID-19 vaccination. The receptors shown here come from a human donor who had a prior SARS-CoV-2 infection.

The chain links TRBV20-1 to TRBJ2-1, with D hard to call. Germline V gene sequence: CDR1 DFQATT, CDR2 SNEGSKA (reference sequence). Trimming took off 6 bases at V and 9 bases at J, with 9 bases between the two ends. This CDR3 has 10 amino acids. The CDR3 here is CSARRSEQFF. The DNA of the CDR3 is TGCAGTGCCCGACGGTCTGAGCAGTTCTTC.

This rearrangement joins TRBV2 to TRBJ2-1; 8 bases map to TRBD2. Germline V gene sequence: CDR1 SNHLY, CDR2 FYNNEI. V gave up 6 bases and J gave up 5 bases; unmatched junction bases: 3. This CDR3 contains 13 residues. DNA of the CDR3: TGTGCCAGCAGGACTAGCGTCAACAATGAGCAGTTCTTC. Translated: CASRTSVNNEQFF.

The J gene is TRBJ1-5, the V gene TRBV16, with unresolved D. This CDR3 spans 14 amino acids. V was pared by 0 bases and J by 5 bases, with 8 bases between. Germline V gives CDR1 KGHSY, CDR2 FQNENV. CDR3 DNA: TGTGCCAGCAGCCAATCGGTGCAGCATCAGCCCCAGCATTTT. The encoded protein is CASSQSVQHQPQHF.

This clone showed up just a few times. The chain couples TRBV3-1 (or the pseudogene TRBV3-2) to TRBJ2-2, with 8 bases identical to TRBD1. J was trimmed by 7 bases and V by 0 bases; bases with no gene match: 7. CDR1 is LGHDT and CDR2 is YNNKEL in the germline V gene (reference sequence). The CDR3 contains 16 residues. The CDR3 protein is CASSQDTQGVIGELFF. In DNA form, the CDR3 reads TGTGCCAGCAGCCAAGATACACAGGGGGTAATCGGGGAGCTGTTTTTT.

The chain employs TRBV5-5 and TRBJ2-7, with TRBD2 identical over 10 bases. After removal of 3 bases from V and 4 bases from J, the junction contained 7 bases not matched to a gene. The germline gives CDR1 SGHKS, CDR2 YYEKEE (reference sequence). This CDR3 is built from 15 residues. The CDR3 bases are TGTGCCAGCAGCTCGCTTAGCGGGAGGATTTACGAGCAGTACTTC. The encoded protein is CASSSLSGRIYEQYF.

The V and J genes are TRBV7-2 and TRBJ2-7; D may be TRBD1 or TRBD2 (5 bases each). CDR1 SGHTA and CDR2 FQGNSA come from the germline V gene. The germline V and J ends were trimmed by 2 bases and 1 base, with 9 bases remaining between them. This CDR3 spans 14 amino acids. The CDR3: CASSLMGVSYEQYF. The CDR3, as DNA: TGTGCCAGCAGCTTAATGGGGGTTTCCTACGAGCAGTACTTC. The variable domain in full, completed from reference TRBV7-2 and TRBJ2-7, reads GAGVSQSPSNKVTEKGKDVELRCDPISGHTALYWYRQSLGQGLEFLIYFQGNSAPDKSGLPSDRFSAERTGGSVSTLTIQRTQQEDSAVYLCASSLMGVSYEQYFGPGTRLTVT.

The chain recombines TRBV7-3 with TRBJ2-5; D remains ambiguous. CDR1 and CDR2 (germline): SGHTA, FQGTGA. The CDR3 has 13 residues. Trimming stripped 5 bases from V and 5 bases from J, with 12 bases between. The CDR3 sequence is CASSKGWRETQYF. The CDR3 coding sequence is TGTGCCAGCAGCAAAGGGTGGCGGGAGACCCAGTACTTC.

This chain links TRBV11-1 with TRBJ2-5; D is unresolved. Per germline, CDR1 SGHAT and CDR2 FQDESV (reference sequence). CDR3 length: 16 residues. Between the trimmed V and J ends, which lost 0 bases and 3 bases, there was a span of 14 bases. The DNA for the CDR3 is TGTGCCAGCAGCTTAGCGCCGGTGCTGGCGAAAGAGACCCAGTACTTC. It encodes CASSLAPVLAKETQYF.

V is TRBV5-1 and J is TRBJ1-4, with D unresolved. CDR1 and CDR2 (germline): SGHRS, YFSETQ. CDR3 size: 14 residues. The ends were cut back, 7 bases at V and 0 bases at J, with 10 bases in the middle. As DNA, the CDR3 is TGCGCCAGCGGCGATACCTCAACTAATGAAAAACTGTTTTTT. Amino acid sequence: CASGDTSTNEKLFF.

The chain employs TRBV11-3 and TRBJ1-1, with D possibly matching TRBD1 (5 bases). V was trimmed by 6 bases and J by 1 base, leaving 15 bases between them. CDR1 is SGHNT, CDR2 YENEEA, per germline. The CDR3 consists of 15 residues. This chain's CDR3 is CASSPNTQGNTEAFF. DNA of the CDR3: TGTGCCAGCAGTCCAAATACCCAGGGGAACACTGAAGCTTTCTTT.

J is TRBJ2-1 and V is TRBV10-3, with D tentatively TRBD2 (6 bases). This CDR3 has 11 residues. The germline CDR1 and CDR2 sequences are ENHRY and SYGVKD. The V end was cut by 8 bases, the J end by 6 bases, with 8 bases between. Here the CDR3 reads CAIGGGNEQFF. CDR3 DNA: TGTGCCATCGGGGGAGGCAATGAGCAGTTCTTC.

The chain combines TRBV30 with TRBJ2-4; 7 bases are a match to TRBD2. V trimming: 5 bases; J trimming: 4 bases; junction bases outside the gene matches: 5. Germline V CDR1 and CDR2: GTSNPN, SVGIG (reference sequence). This CDR3 comprises 13 residues. CDR3 nucleotide sequence: TGTGCCTGGGAAGGACTAGTTAAAAACATTCAGTACTTC. The encoded protein is CAWEGLVKNIQYF. Filled out from reference TRBV30 and TRBJ2-4, the complete variable domain reads SQTIHQWPATLVQPVGSPLSLECTVEGTSNPNLYWYRQAAGRGLQLLFYSVGIGQISSEVPQNLSASRPQDRQFILSSKKLLLSDSGFYLCAWEGLVKNIQYFGAGTRLSVL.

The V gene is TRBV6-6, the J gene TRBJ1-2; 7 bases map to TRBD1. Germline loops: CDR1 MNHNY, CDR2 SVGAGI (reference sequence). The CDR3 is 15 residues long. V was pared by 4 bases and J by 3 bases, with 8 bases of the junction left unmatched. The CDR3 coding sequence is TGTGCCAGCAGTTTAACAGACAGGGCTTACTATGGCTACACCTTC. Its translation: CASSLTDRAYYGYTF.

The chain uses TRBV6-2 or TRBV6-3 and TRBJ2-7; 7 bases are shared with TRBD2. This CDR3 is built from 16 residues. V was clipped by 5 bases and J by 1 base; unmatched bases: 11. Germline lookup yields CDR1 MNHEY and CDR2 SVGEGT. The CDR3 bases are TGTGCCAGCAGTCCCCGGCCGGGGGGTACTTCCTACGAGCAGTACTTC. Residues: CASSPRPGGTSYEQYF.

The genes are TRBV6-5 and TRBJ2-1; D is perhaps TRBD2 (5 bases). Germline CDR1 reads MNHEY; CDR2 reads SVGAGI. The CDR3 has 15 residues. Trimming took 5 bases from V and 3 from J, leaving 14 bases between them. The CDR3 region has the DNA TGTGCCAGCAGTACGCCATACCGGGACTACAATGAGCAGTTCTTC. Translated: CASSTPYRDYNEQFF.

The chain joins TRBV5-1 to TRBJ2-1, with 7 bases that match TRBD2. The CDR3 sequence is 14 residues long. Germline V gene data show CDR1 as SGHRS and CDR2 as YFSETQ. Unmatched junction bases numbered 9, after V lost 7 bases and J lost 5 bases. CDR3 sequence: CASLRGSGDNEQFF. The CDR3 DNA sequence: TGCGCCAGCCTGCGGGGGAGTGGGGACAATGAGCAGTTCTTC.

This clone has a handful of counts. This chain links TRBV27 with TRBJ1-6, with D perhaps TRBD1 (5 bases). CDR1 MNHEY and CDR2 SMNVEV come from the germline V gene (reference sequence). The CDR3 covers 17 residues. Trimming removed 3 bases at V and 7 bases at J, with 19 bases between. CDR3 amino acids: CASSFLGGSRVNSPLHF. The CDR3 DNA reads as TGTGCCAGCAGTTTTTTGGGGGGGTCCCGTGTGAATTCACCCCTCCACTTT.

The chain is built from TRBV9 and TRBJ2-1; TRBD1 is a possible D gene (6 bases). Germline CDR1 is SGDLS and CDR2 is YYNGEE. The germline V and J ends were trimmed by 2 bases and 7 bases, with 10 bases remaining between them. CDR3 size: 13 residues. The chain's CDR3 is CASSVGTRNEQFF. The CDR3 DNA reads as TGTGCCAGCAGCGTCGGGACAAGGAATGAGCAGTTCTTC.